The 10 T cell receptor beta chains below come from one sample, sequenced in a study of PD-1 blockade in classical Hodgkin lymphoma. Sequencing was performed with immunoSEQ multiplex PCR; in TCRdb, only in-frame clones are kept and a portion is missing. The profile shows 37,000 or so clones, almost 90% of them singletons. Every patient had relapsed following autologous stem cell transplantation, and cohorts differed in brentuximab vedotin exposure. Sample: peripheral blood mononuclear cells (PBMCs), taken before the second cycle of nivolumab. Every receptor here comes from a human donor with classical Hodgkin lymphoma.

This chain links TRBV4-2 with TRBJ1-2; a possible D gene is TRBD1 (6 bases). V gave up 5 bases and J gave up 8 bases, with 18 bases separating them. Per the germline V gene, CDR1 is LGHNA and CDR2 is YNFKEQ. There are 14 residues in the CDR3. The CDR3 nucleotides read TGTGCCAGCAGCTCCCCTACGGGGGCGGAAGGCTACACCTTC. It codes for CASSSPTGAEGYTF.

V is TRBV27 and J is TRBJ1-5, with D possibly matching TRBD1 (5 bases). CDR3 length: 19 amino acids. Trimming left V 5 bases short and J 2 bases short, with 25 bases between. Germline values: CDR1 MNHEY, CDR2 SMNVEV (reference sequence). This CDR3 is CASSRSSPIAGSGNQPQHF. CDR3 nucleotides: TGTGCCAGCAGTAGGTCCAGTCCCATCGCAGGGTCAGGCAATCAGCCCCAGCATTTT.

This clone was counted only a few times. The V gene is TRBV10-3, the J gene TRBJ2-3, with a tentative D call TRBD1 (5 bases). Germline values: CDR1 ENHRY, CDR2 SYGVKD. The CDR3 consists of 14 residues. V gave up 4 bases and J gave up 1 base, with 9 bases separating them. The CDR3 loop is CAISGTSRTDTQYF. DNA of the CDR3: TGTGCCATCAGTGGGACATCCCGCACAGATACGCAGTATTTT.

The sample holds one count of this clone. This chain joins TRBV7-9 and TRBJ1-2; tentative D call: TRBD1 (5 bases). The V and J ends lost 5 bases and 5 bases respectively, with 15 bases between them. Germline assignment: CDR1 SEHNR and CDR2 FQNEAQ (reference sequence). This CDR3 has 14 amino acids. The CDR3 bases are TGTGCCAGCAGCACCAGACAGATACCTTATGGCTACACCTTC. Translated: CASSTRQIPYGYTF.

The V gene is TRBV4-1, the J gene TRBJ2-3; perhaps D is TRBD1 or TRBD2 (6 bases each). Trimming stripped 0 bases from V and 5 bases from J, with 21 bases between. There are 18 residues in the CDR3. The V gene's germline CDR1 is MGHRA and CDR2 YSYEKL. CDR3 in DNA: TGCGCCAGCAGCCAAGAGAAGGGAAGAGGGGGGACACGAGATACGCAGTATTTT. Encoded protein: CASSQEKGRGGTRDTQYF.

The rearrangement links TRBV14 to TRBJ2-5; either TRBD1 or TRBD2 may supply D (5 bases each). The V end was cut by 5 bases, the J end by 5 bases, with 18 bases between. The CDR3 has 15 amino acids. Per the germline V gene, CDR1 is SGHDN and CDR2 is FVKESK. Written as DNA, the CDR3 is TGTGCCAGCAGCTTACGAGGGGTTTCCTGGGAGACCCAGTACTTC. It codes for CASSLRGVSWETQYF.

The chain uses TRBV27 and TRBJ1-5; weak D call: TRBD1 (5 bases). Deletions cut 4 bases from V and 3 bases from J, with 13 bases between. The CDR3 length is 15 residues. CDR1 is MNHEY and CDR2 is SMNVEV in the germline V gene (reference sequence). The CDR3 region is CASSSLGEVNQPQHF. CDR3 nucleotides: TGTGCCAGCAGTTCCTTAGGGGAGGTCAATCAGCCCCAGCATTTT.

The V call is TRBV6-1, the J call TRBJ2-7; tentatively, D is TRBD1 (6 bases). Trimming removed 10 bases from V and 2 bases from J, with 12 bases in between. CDR1 MNHNS and CDR2 SASEGT come from the germline V gene. The CDR3 loop spans 12 amino acids. The CDR3 loop reads CAINRVPYEQYF. DNA for the CDR3: TGTGCCATCAACAGGGTCCCCTACGAGCAGTACTTC.

The rearrangement joins TRBV7-9 to TRBJ1-5, with D hard to call. V was trimmed by 4 bases and J by 0 bases, leaving 7 bases between them. From germline, CDR1 is SEHNR and CDR2 FQNEAQ (reference sequence). The CDR3 totals 14 residues. CDR3 loop: CASSSKSSNQPQHF. In DNA form, the CDR3 reads TGTGCCAGCAGCTCAAAGAGTAGCAATCAGCCCCAGCATTTT.

CDR3 protein: CASSASGSGGFLEQFF. The CDR3 region has the DNA TGTGCCAGCAGCGCGAGCGGGAGTGGTGGCTTTCTTGAGCAGTTCTTC. The chain has TRBV9 and TRBJ2-1, with 8 positions matching TRBD2. The germline V gene has CDR1 SGDLS and CDR2 YYNGEE. Trimming at V came to 3 bases and at J to 9 bases, leaving 14 bases not matched to a gene. The CDR3 contains 16 residues.